A single TCR beta chain is shown here with its context. Repertoires were generated with immunoSEQ multiplex PCR, while TCRdb's copy carries only in-frame clones and drops some. The sample lists 200,000 to 300,000 clones; roughly 90% were seen once. This sample is drawn from a study of blood T cell repertoires in COVID-19. V gave up 3 bases and J gave up 5 bases; unmatched junction bases: 8. The CDR3 loop spans 17 amino acids. This clonotype was obtained from a woman aged 25-40 years who had recovered from COVID-19. Material: PBMCs or T cells enriched from blood (not recorded which). The chain employs TRBV23-1 and TRBJ2-5, with 14 bases fitting TRBD2. TRBV23-1 is classed as an ORF, of uncertain function. CDR3 loop: CASSHPGTSGSKETQYF. The CDR3 DNA sequence: TGCGCCAGCAGTCATCCGGGGACTAGCGGGAGTAAGGAGACCCAGTACTTC.